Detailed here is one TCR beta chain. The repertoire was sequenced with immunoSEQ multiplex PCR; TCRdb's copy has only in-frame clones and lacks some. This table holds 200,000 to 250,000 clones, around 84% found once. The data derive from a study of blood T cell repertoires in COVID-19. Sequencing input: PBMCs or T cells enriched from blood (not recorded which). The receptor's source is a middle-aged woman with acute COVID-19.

CDR3 residues: CASSQNTGSGANVLTF. The CDR3 DNA reads as TGCGCCAGCAGCCAGAACACAGGGAGTGGGGCCAACGTCCTGACTTTC. The genes are TRBV4-3 and TRBJ2-6; possible D gene TRBD1, 6 bases. This CDR3 has 16 residues. V lost 3 bases and J lost 3, with 12 bases in between. The V gene's germline CDR1 is LGHNA and CDR2 YSLEER.